This TCR beta chain comes out of a study of blood T cell repertoires in COVID-19. The wider study: The samples span acute and convalescent COVID-19 from the United States, Italy and Spain. In each case, the material was cDNA or gDNA derived from T cells, B-cell-depleted T cells, or PBMCs.

Per the germline V gene, CDR1 is WNHNN and CDR2 is SYGVQD (reference sequence). This CDR3 has 15 amino acids. Trimming cost V 6 bases and J 4 bases; bases outside gene matches: 5. Study processing details: Estimates of nucleated cell counts were drawn from the amplification of reference gene primers. Produced via immunoSEQ multiplex PCR; TCRdb's table is partial and in-frame only. That table supplies the V and J calls and clone size; D and trimming were determined from the DNA. The repertoire has approximately 83,000 clones, approximately 86% of them found once; the top ten carry around 6.6%. Sequenced sample: peripheral blood. The clonotype was recovered from a man aged 65 to 85 with acute or convalescent COVID-19. The V and J genes are TRBV10-1 and TRBJ2-2; 10 bases fit TRBD2. The DNA of the CDR3 is TGCGCCAGCAGGGGACTAGCGTGGATCACCGGGGAGCTGTTTTTT. Amino acid sequence: CASRGLAWITGELFF.